This T cell receptor (beta chain) was found in a study of blood T cell repertoires in COVID-19. For the study at large: T cells, B-cell-depleted T cells, or PBMCs provided the cDNA or gDNA that served as material.

Authors' analysis steps: By means of reference gene primer amplification, nucleated cell counts were estimated. Sequenced by immunoSEQ multiplex PCR; TCRdb stores in-frame clones only, minus some. V, J and clone size derive from that table, while D and trimming were established from the DNA sequence. Counted here are about 200,000 clones, about nine tenths occurring once; the ten biggest clones make up over 2%. The sequence came from a woman between 50 and 59 years old with acute or convalescent COVID-19. Sequenced sample: peripheral blood.

The CDR3 nucleotides are TGTGCCAGCACCTTCGGAGGGACCCAGTACTTC. Amino acids: CASTFGGTQYF. The V gene is TRBV6-5, the J gene TRBJ2-5; D may be TRBD2 (5 bases). Germline V gene lookup returns CDR1 MNHEY and CDR2 SVGAGI. The CDR3 is made up of 11 amino acids. With 7 bases removed from V and 7 bases from J, the gap between germline ends came to 10 bases.